These T cell receptor beta chains were read from a single sample in a study of blood T cell repertoires in COVID-19. Method: immunoSEQ multiplex PCR; TCRdb's copy keeps in-frame clones and lacks some. The table includes over 150,000 clones, more than 70% detected once. The sequencing input was PBMCs or T cells enriched from blood (not recorded which). The receptors derive from a man aged 35-49 years who had recovered from COVID-19. The CDR3 runs from the conserved cysteine through the conserved F or W. A D gene is named only where the DNA matches it firmly. Clone size appears in some rows only: once, few, many, or a class for an expanded clone.

J gene: TRBJ2-1; D gene: TRBD2; clone size: once; V gene: TRBV5-6; CDR3 protein: CASSSPTSGSNEQFF; CDR3 DNA: TGTGCCAGCAGTTCGCCGACTAGCGGATCCAATGAGCAGTTCTTC
J gene: TRBJ1-1; D gene: NA; clone size: NA; V gene: TRBV5-8; CDR3 protein: CASSLEQDRRTEAFF; CDR3 DNA: TGTGCCAGCAGCTTGGAACAGGACAGACGGACTGAAGCTTTCTTT
J gene: TRBJ1-1; D gene: NA; clone size: NA; V gene: TRBV9; CDR3 protein: CASSVGVHRPEEKAFF; CDR3 DNA: TGTGCCAGCAGCGTAGGGGTACACCGCCCTGAGGAGAAAGCTTTCTTT
J gene: TRBJ2-7; D gene: NA; clone size: NA; V gene: TRBV6-5; CDR3 protein: CASRNGQSYEQYF; CDR3 DNA: TGTGCCAGCAGAAACGGACAGTCCTACGAGCAGTACTTC
J gene: TRBJ1-5; D gene: NA; clone size: NA; V gene: TRBV19; CDR3 protein: CASTPWGSGLLRQPQHF; CDR3 DNA: TGTGCCAGTACCCCATGGGGGTCGGGACTGCTACGGCAGCCCCAGCATTTT
J gene: TRBJ2-5; D gene: TRBD2; clone size: once; V gene: TRBV7-2; CDR3 protein: CASSGGGETQYF; CDR3 DNA: TGTGCCAGCAGCGGGGGAGGGGAGACCCAGTACTTC
J gene: TRBJ2-7; D gene: NA; clone size: once; V gene: TRBV27; CDR3 protein: CASNPPSSYEQYF; CDR3 DNA: TGTGCCAGCAATCCCCCTAGCTCCTACGAGCAGTACTTC
J gene: TRBJ1-1; D gene: NA; clone size: NA; V gene: TRBV12-3/TRBV12-4; CDR3 protein: CASSLEGVTEAFF; CDR3 DNA: TGTGCCAGCAGTTTGGAAGGGGTAACTGAAGCTTTCTTT
J gene: TRBJ1-2; D gene: TRBD1; clone size: NA; V gene: TRBV4-1; CDR3 protein: CASSQMTGSNYGYTF; CDR3 DNA: TGCGCCAGCAGCCAAATGACAGGGAGTAACTATGGCTACACCTTC
J gene: TRBJ2-7; D gene: TRBD1; clone size: NA; V gene: TRBV3-1/TRBV3-2; CDR3 protein: CASRQGQGGEQYF; CDR3 DNA: TGTGCCAGCAGACAGGGACAGGGGGGCGAGCAGTACTTC
J gene: TRBJ2-3; D gene: TRBD2; clone size: NA; V gene: TRBV5-1; CDR3 protein: CASSYGTSGRRSTDTQYF; CDR3 DNA: TGCGCCAGCAGCTATGGGACTAGCGGGAGACGGAGCACAGATACGCAGTATTTT
J gene: TRBJ1-2; D gene: NA; clone size: NA; V gene: TRBV27; CDR3 protein: CASSSNQANYGYTF; CDR3 DNA: TGTGCCAGCAGTTCCAATCAGGCTAACTATGGCTACACCTTC
J gene: TRBJ2-2; D gene: TRBD1; clone size: NA; V gene: TRBV3-1/TRBV3-2; CDR3 protein: CASSPGTGNTGELFF; CDR3 DNA: TGTGCCAGCAGCCCAGGGACAGGGAACACCGGGGAGCTGTTTTTT
J gene: TRBJ1-5; D gene: NA; clone size: NA; V gene: TRBV6-4; CDR3 protein: CASSQGSNQPQHF; CDR3 DNA: TGTGCCAGCAGTCAGGGAAGCAATCAGCCCCAGCATTTT
J gene: TRBJ1-6; D gene: NA; clone size: NA; V gene: TRBV15; CDR3 protein: CATSQGGPNSPLHF; CDR3 DNA: TGTGCCACCAGTCAGGGCGGTCCCAATTCACCCCTCCACTTT
J gene: TRBJ1-5; D gene: NA; clone size: NA; V gene: TRBV23-1; CDR3 protein: CAVRCGGNQPQHF; CDR3 DNA: TGCGCCGTCAGGTGTGGAGGGAATCAGCCCCAGCATTTT
J gene: TRBJ2-1; D gene: TRBD2; clone size: NA; V gene: TRBV7-3; CDR3 protein: CASSLNPRGGTNEQFF; CDR3 DNA: TGTGCCAGCAGCTTAAACCCCCGGGGGGGGACTAATGAGCAGTTCTTC
J gene: TRBJ2-5; D gene: TRBD2; clone size: NA; V gene: TRBV11-2; CDR3 protein: CASSLVGSGGLETQYF; CDR3 DNA: TGTGCCAGCAGCTTAGTTGGTAGCGGGGGGCTGGAGACCCAGTACTTC
J gene: TRBJ2-5; D gene: TRBD1; clone size: NA; V gene: TRBV5-3; CDR3 protein: CARSCRTGEETQYF; CDR3 DNA: TGTGCCAGAAGCTGCCGTACAGGGGAAGAGACCCAGTACTTC
J gene: TRBJ1-6; D gene: NA; clone size: NA; V gene: TRBV6-4; CDR3 protein: CASSESAGANSPLHF; CDR3 DNA: TGTGCCAGCAGTGAGTCGGCAGGGGCGAATTCACCCCTCCACTTT
J gene: TRBJ1-2; D gene: TRBD1; clone size: NA; V gene: TRBV25-1; CDR3 protein: CASSDHGTGDYGYTF; CDR3 DNA: TGTGCCAGCAGTGATCACGGGACAGGGGATTATGGCTACACCTTC
J gene: TRBJ2-1; D gene: TRBD2; clone size: NA; V gene: TRBV19; CDR3 protein: CASTGGSSYNEQFF; CDR3 DNA: TGTGCCAGTACGGGGGGTAGCTCCTACAATGAGCAGTTCTTC
J gene: TRBJ1-1; D gene: NA; clone size: NA; V gene: TRBV3-1/TRBV3-2; CDR3 protein: CASSQGGNTEAFF; CDR3 DNA: TGTGCCAGCAGCCAAGGCGGCAACACTGAAGCTTTCTTT
J gene: TRBJ2-7; D gene: TRBD2; clone size: NA; V gene: TRBV27; CDR3 protein: CASSRSLAGGNEQYF; CDR3 DNA: TGTGCCAGCAGCCGTTCTCTAGCGGGAGGCAACGAGCAGTACTTC
J gene: TRBJ1-1; D gene: NA; clone size: NA; V gene: TRBV7-2; CDR3 protein: CASSLVGGEAFF; CDR3 DNA: TGTGCCAGCAGCTTAGTAGGGGGTGAAGCTTTCTTT
J gene: TRBJ2-7; D gene: TRBD1; clone size: few; V gene: TRBV7-8; CDR3 protein: CASSRNRQGRHEQYF; CDR3 DNA: TGTGCCAGCAGCCGTAATAGACAGGGTAGACACGAGCAGTACTTC
J gene: TRBJ1-1; D gene: NA; clone size: NA; V gene: TRBV23-1; CDR3 protein: CASSHRGPYFEAFF; CDR3 DNA: TGCGCCAGCAGTCATCGAGGCCCCTATTTTGAAGCTTTCTTT